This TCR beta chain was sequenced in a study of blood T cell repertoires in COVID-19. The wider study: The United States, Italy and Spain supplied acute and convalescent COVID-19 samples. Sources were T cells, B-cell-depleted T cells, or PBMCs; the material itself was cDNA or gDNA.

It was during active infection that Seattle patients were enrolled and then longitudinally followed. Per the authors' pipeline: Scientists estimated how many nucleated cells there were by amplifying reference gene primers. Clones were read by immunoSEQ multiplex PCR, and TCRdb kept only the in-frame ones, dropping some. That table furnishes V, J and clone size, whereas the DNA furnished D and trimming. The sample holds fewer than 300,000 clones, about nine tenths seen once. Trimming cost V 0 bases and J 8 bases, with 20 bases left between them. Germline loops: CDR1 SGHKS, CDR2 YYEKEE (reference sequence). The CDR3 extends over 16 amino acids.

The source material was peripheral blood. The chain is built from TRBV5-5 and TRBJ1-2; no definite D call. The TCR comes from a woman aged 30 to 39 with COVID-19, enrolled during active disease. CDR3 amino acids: CASSLDVPRQEGGYTF. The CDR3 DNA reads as TGTGCCAGCAGCTTGGATGTACCCCGTCAGGAGGGAGGCTACACCTTC.